The 30 T cell receptor beta chains below were found in one sample sequenced in a study of multiple sclerosis patients with progressive multifocal leukoencephalopathy. TCRdb's copy holds only in-frame clones and misses some; the assay was immunoSEQ multiplex PCR. The repertoire holds under 40,000 clones, with almost 95% as singletons. Time point here: before natalizumab initiation. Sequencing input: PBMCs. The source is a young man with multiple sclerosis.

The CDR3 DNA is TGTGCCAGCAGTCTCTTACGGCCTAGCTCCTACAATGAGCAGTTCTTC. This codes for CASSLLRPSSYNEQFF. The chain couples TRBV27 to TRBJ2-1, with D hard to call. Germline V gene lookup returns CDR1 MNHEY and CDR2 SMNVEV (reference sequence). The ends were cut back, 5 bases at V and 0 bases at J, with 14 bases in the middle. This CDR3 is built from 16 residues.

CDR3 nucleotides: TGTGCCAGCAGCGTAGGGGGAATCCAAAGGTACAATGAGCAGTTCTTC. It encodes CASSVGGIQRYNEQFF. The rearrangement joins TRBV9 to TRBJ2-1; D gene ambiguous. The V gene's germline CDR1 is SGDLS and CDR2 YYNGEE. The V and J ends lost 0 bases and 4 bases respectively, with 14 bases between them. The length of the CDR3 is 16 residues.

The rearrangement uses TRBV5-4 and TRBJ1-3, with D maybe TRBD1 (5 bases). V lost 3 bases and J lost 0, with 13 bases in between. CDR1 SGHNT and CDR2 YYREEE come from the germline V gene (reference sequence). There are 16 residues in the CDR3. The CDR3 loop reads CASSWGGSPSGNTIYF. In nucleotides, the CDR3 is TGTGCCAGCAGCTGGGGGGGGTCCCCCTCTGGAAACACCATATATTTT.

The V call is TRBV7-9, the J call TRBJ2-5, with a tentative D call TRBD2 (6 bases). The ends were cut back, 5 bases at V and 2 bases at J, with 18 bases in the middle. Per the germline V gene, CDR1 is SEHNR and CDR2 is FQNEAQ (reference sequence). This CDR3 is 16 amino acids long. The DNA for the CDR3 is TGTGCCAGCAGCCCTAGTAGGGGACTTCCACAAGAGACCCAGTACTTC. As protein: CASSPSRGLPQETQYF.

The chain couples TRBV5-6 to TRBJ1-5, with 8 positions matching TRBD1. CDR1 is SGHDT, CDR2 YYEEEE, per germline. The V and J ends lost 0 bases and 7 bases, in that order; junction bases with no gene match: 9. The CDR3 is 16 residues long. CDR3 loop: CASSLGQGAGWQPQHF. CDR3 coding DNA: TGTGCCAGCAGCTTGGGTCAGGGGGCCGGATGGCAGCCCCAGCATTTT.

V gene TRBV7-9 combines with J gene TRBJ2-1; weak D call: TRBD2 (5 bases). Germline lookup yields CDR1 SEHNR and CDR2 FQNEAQ (reference sequence). Trimming shortened V by 5 bases and J by 0 bases, and 8 bases separated the two germline ends. The CDR3 consists of 14 residues. The CDR3 loop reads CASSPTSSYNEQFF. For the CDR3, the DNA is TGTGCCAGCAGCCCTACTAGCTCCTACAATGAGCAGTTCTTC.

V usage is TRBV7-2 and J usage is TRBJ2-2; D gene unclear. CDR3 length: 13 amino acids. Trimming took 1 base from V and 7 from J, leaving 7 bases between them. In germline, CDR1 is SGHTA, CDR2 FQGNSA. The CDR3 sequence: CASSLDLGGELFF. CDR3 DNA: TGTGCCAGCAGCTTAGATTTGGGCGGGGAGCTGTTTTTT.

This rearrangement joins TRBV7-9 to TRBJ2-5; D gene uncertain. Germline V gene lookup returns CDR1 SEHNR and CDR2 FQNEAQ (reference sequence). Trimming took 5 bases from V and 3 from J, leaving 13 bases between them. This CDR3 spans 14 amino acids. The CDR3 coding sequence is TGTGCCAGCAGCCCCTCCCGGGTTAAAGAGACCCAGTACTTC. As protein: CASSPSRVKETQYF.

This chain joins TRBV25-1 and TRBJ2-5; 8 positions match TRBD2. V shed 7 bases and J 5 bases; nucleotides not matched to a gene: 9. The CDR3 runs 14 residues. Germline V gene data show CDR1 as MGHDK and CDR2 as SYGVNS. CDR3 nucleotides: TGTGCCAGCAAAGAAGCGGGAGTATGGGAGACCCAGTACTTC. It encodes CASKEAGVWETQYF.

This clone appeared a single time. The chain links TRBV4-1 to TRBJ2-7; D is perhaps TRBD2 (7 bases). CDR3 length: 16 residues. CDR1 is MGHRA and CDR2 is YSYEKL in the germline V gene. Trimming removed 4 bases at V and 2 bases at J, with 18 bases between. Here the CDR3 reads CASSPYGEGGPYEQYV. In DNA form, the CDR3 reads TGCGCCAGCAGCCCCTATGGGGAGGGGGGGCCCTACGAGCAGTACGTC.

The chain uses TRBV6-1 and TRBJ1-2, with TRBD1 matching over 7 bases. The V segment lost 4 bases and the J segment 4 bases; nucleotides outside the gene matches: 9. CDR3 length equals 15 residues. Germline V lookup: CDR1 MNHNS, CDR2 SASEGT. The CDR3 spells CASSGRDSFFYGYTF. For the CDR3, the DNA is TGTGCCAGCAGTGGCCGGGACAGTTTTTTCTATGGCTACACCTTC.

The gene calls are TRBV5-1 and TRBJ2-3; TRBD2 matches at 12 bases. The CDR3 consists of 19 residues. Germline trimming cut 0 bases from V and 2 bases from J; bases unmatched to any gene: 10. Germline assignment: CDR1 SGHRS and CDR2 YFSETQ. For the CDR3, the DNA is TGCGCCAGCAGCTTGGACCGACTAGCGGGGGAACCCCACACAGATACGCAGTATTTT. This codes for CASSLDRLAGEPHTDTQYF.

V and J are TRBV11-3 and TRBJ1-1; D call uncertain. Germline lookup yields CDR1 SGHNT and CDR2 YENEEA. This CDR3 region has 14 residues. Trimming removed 1 base from V and 1 base from J, with 7 bases in between. The CDR3 reads CASSLGQANTEAFF. The CDR3 DNA reads as TGTGCCAGCAGCTTAGGGCAGGCGAACACTGAAGCTTTCTTT.

This chain uses TRBV11-3 with TRBJ1-1; D gene ambiguous. Per germline, CDR1 SGHNT and CDR2 YENEEA. V was trimmed by 0 bases and J by 4 bases, leaving 15 bases between them. The CDR3 runs to 16 residues. Here the CDR3 DNA reads TGTGCCAGCAGCTTAGATGGCCGGGGAGGGAGCACTGAAGCTTTCTTT. Translating gives CASSLDGRGGSTEAFF.

The chain joins TRBV29-1 to TRBJ2-1, with TRBD2 matching over 13 bases. V dropped 7 bases and J dropped 1; count of bases not matched to a gene: 10. In germline, CDR1 is SQVTM, CDR2 ANQGSEA. This CDR3 has 17 amino acids. CDR3 coding DNA: TGCAGCGCGGAGGGACTAGCGGGAACAAGGTCCTACAATGAGCAGTTCTTC. Translated: CSAEGLAGTRSYNEQFF.

This chain uses TRBV9 with TRBJ2-1; TRBD2 agrees at 9 bases. This CDR3 spans 16 amino acids. The V gene end was trimmed by 4 bases and the J gene end by 0 bases; junction bases not matched to a gene: 5. Germline-derived CDR1 and CDR2 are SGDLS and YYNGEE. The CDR3 here is CASSTRLADSYNEQFF. CDR3 coding DNA: TGTGCCAGCAGCACCCGACTAGCGGACTCCTACAATGAGCAGTTCTTC.

In this sample, this clone is medium-sized. The gene calls are TRBV10-3 and TRBJ1-5, with D maybe TRBD1 (6 bases). CDR1 is ENHRY, CDR2 SYGVKD, per germline. The CDR3 length is 14 residues. Between the trimmed V and J ends, which lost 2 bases and 3 bases, there was a span of 8 bases. CDR3 loop: CAISEPGDNQPQHF. CDR3 nucleotides: TGTGCCATCAGTGAGCCAGGGGACAATCAGCCCCAGCATTTT.

The chain links TRBV19 to TRBJ2-1, with D perhaps TRBD2 (5 bases). Germline CDR1 and CDR2: LNHDA and SQIVND (reference sequence). Trimming shortened V by 6 bases and J by 7 bases, and 19 bases separated the two germline ends. The CDR3 totals 15 residues. DNA for the CDR3: TGTGCCAGTAGCAAGTATTTAGCGTCTGGGAATGAGCAGTTCTTC. Its protein is CASSKYLASGNEQFF.

The chain uses TRBV6-5 and TRBJ2-1; possible D gene TRBD2, 5 bases. This CDR3 region has 14 residues. V gave up 2 bases and J gave up 7 bases, with 12 bases separating them. CDR1 and CDR2 from the germline V gene are MNHEY and SVGAGI. The CDR3 DNA reads as TGTGCCAGCAGTTACGGAGGTAGGGAAAATGAGCAGTTCTTC. Translating it yields CASSYGGRENEQFF.

This clone was found once. V is TRBV19 and J is TRBJ2-1; D perhaps matches TRBD1 (5 bases). The germline gives CDR1 LNHDA, CDR2 SQIVND (reference sequence). This CDR3 has 15 residues. V lost 5 bases to trimming and J lost 6 bases, with 17 bases between them. The CDR3 bases are TGTGCCAGTAGTCCAGGACACCATTCATTCAATGAGCAGTTCTTC. It encodes CASSPGHHSFNEQFF.

The J gene is TRBJ2-7, the V gene TRBV9; 9 bases line up with TRBD2. This CDR3 has 14 residues. V lost 3 bases and J lost 6; bases outside the gene matches: 7. Germline V CDR1 and CDR2: SGDLS, YYNGEE. For the CDR3, the DNA is TGTGCCAGCAGCGCGACTAGCGGAACGGCCGAGCAGTACTTC. It translates to CASSATSGTAEQYF.

The chain recombines TRBV29-1 with TRBJ2-3; D is possibly TRBD1 (6 bases). The CDR3 consists of 12 residues. CDR1 is SQVTM and CDR2 is ANQGSEA in the germline V gene. V lost 6 bases and J lost 0, with 7 bases in between. In DNA form, the CDR3 reads TGCAGCGTGGGACATAGCACAGATACGCAGTATTTT. Its translation: CSVGHSTDTQYF.

The rearrangement links TRBV29-1 to TRBJ2-3; 11 nucleotides align to TRBD2. The CDR3 totals 14 residues. Germline V gene lookup returns CDR1 SQVTM and CDR2 ANQGSEA. V dropped 6 bases and J dropped 4; count of bases not matched to a gene: 6. CDR3 sequence reads: CSVRLAGLADTQYF. CDR3 DNA sequence: TGCAGCGTCAGACTAGCGGGACTTGCAGATACGCAGTATTTT.

The chain recombines TRBV7-8 with TRBJ2-3; D tentatively reads TRBD1 or TRBD2 (5 bases each). This CDR3 is built from 15 residues. The ends were cut back, 3 bases at V and 3 bases at J, with 13 bases in the middle. Germline V CDR1 and CDR2: SGHVS, FQNEAQ. The CDR3, as DNA: TGTGCCAGCAGCTTCACCGGGGCTAGAACAGATACGCAGTATTTT. This translates into CASSFTGARTDTQYF. The complete variable domain, with remaining parts taken from reference TRBV7-8 and TRBJ2-3, reads GAGVSQSPRYKVAKRGQDVALRCDPISGHVSLFWYQQALGQGPEFLTYFQNEAQLDKSGLPSDRFFAERPEGSVSTLKIQRTQQEDSAVYLCASSFTGARTDTQYFGPGTRLTVL.

The chain combines TRBV30 with TRBJ2-1; D may be TRBD1 (6 bases). There are 16 residues in the CDR3. The germline V gene has CDR1 GTSNPN and CDR2 SVGIG (reference sequence). Between the trimmed V and J ends, which lost 8 bases and 0 bases, there was a span of 20 bases. CDR3: CAGTWLADSSYNEQFF. CDR3 sequence (DNA): TGTGCCGGGACATGGCTAGCCGATAGCTCCTACAATGAGCAGTTCTTC. Looking up the rest from reference TRBV30 and TRBJ2-1 gives the full variable domain: SQTIHQWPATLVQPVGSPLSLECTVEGTSNPNLYWYRQAAGRGLQLLFYSVGIGQISSEVPQNLSASRPQDRQFILSSKKLLLSDSGFYLCAGTWLADSSYNEQFFGPGTRLTVL.

This clone was found once. Relative to the germline gene, one junction end is altered; a read error may explain this. Within the sample, other DNA sequences also encode this same CDR3. V is TRBV11-2 and J is TRBJ1-2, with D unresolved. This CDR3 is 14 amino acids long. CDR1 SGHAT and CDR2 FQNNGV come from the germline V gene. The CDR3 region is CASSLPTDNYGYTF. The CDR3 nucleotides are TGCGCCAGCAGCCTCCCGACGGATAACTATGGCTACACCTTC. The full variable domain, in which reference TRBV11-2 and TRBJ1-2 provide the parts outside the CDR3, is EAGVAQSPRYKIIEKRQSVAFWCNPISGHATLYWYQQILGQGPKLLIQFQNNGVVDDSQLPKDRFSAERLKGVDSTLKIQPAKLEDSAVYLCASSLPTDNYGYTFGSGTRLTVV.

The V and J genes are TRBV7-6 and TRBJ2-3; D is unresolved. Per the germline V gene, CDR1 is SGHVS and CDR2 is FNYEAQ. This CDR3 contains 16 residues. The V end was cut by 5 bases, the J end by 3 bases, with 18 bases between. This CDR3 reads CASSPFVGRITDTQYF. CDR3 coding DNA: TGTGCCAGCAGCCCATTCGTGGGAAGAATAACAGATACGCAGTATTTT.

The CDR3 loop reads CASSLGREGPKEQYF. CDR3 sequence (DNA): TGTGCCAGCAGTTTAGGGCGGGAGGGCCCTAAAGAGCAGTACTTC. The gene calls are TRBV27 and TRBJ2-7, with TRBD2 matching over 9 bases. The CDR3 is 15 amino acids. Looked up from germline, CDR1 is MNHEY and CDR2 is SMNVEV (reference sequence). Trimming removed 2 bases from V and 7 bases from J; junction bases left unmatched: 9.

The chain joins TRBV5-6 to TRBJ2-2; 9 bases line up with TRBD1. The CDR3 runs to 19 residues. Per the germline V gene, CDR1 is SGHDT and CDR2 is YYEEEE. The ends lost 4 bases at V and 3 bases at J; junction bases unmatched: 16. The CDR3 spells CASSLLISTGGLYTGELFF. DNA for the CDR3: TGTGCCAGCAGCCTACTAATATCGACAGGGGGACTGTACACCGGGGAGCTGTTTTTT.

V is TRBV2 and J is TRBJ1-3; D ambiguous. Germline CDR1 reads SNHLY; CDR2 reads FYNNEI. Trimming removed 6 bases at V and 6 bases at J, with 15 bases between. The CDR3 consists of 14 residues. The CDR3 here is CASRTYSAANTIYF. As DNA, the CDR3 is TGTGCCAGCAGAACCTACAGCGCAGCAAACACCATATATTTT.